This entry lists 20 T cell receptor beta chains sequenced from one sample in a study of blood T cell repertoires in COVID-19. Produced via immunoSEQ multiplex PCR; TCRdb's table is partial and in-frame only. The sample yields approximately 110,000 clones, around 87% seen once. Material: peripheral blood. The receptors come from a woman older than 75 with acute or convalescent COVID-19.

The chain combines TRBV20-1 with TRBJ2-7; possible D gene TRBD1, 5 bases. The V gene's germline CDR1 is DFQATT and CDR2 SNEGSKA (reference sequence). Trimming took off 6 bases at V and 3 bases at J, with 6 bases between the two ends. The CDR3 loop spans 10 amino acids. CDR3 in amino acids: CSAGDYEQYF. For the CDR3, the DNA is TGCAGTGCAGGGGACTACGAGCAGTACTTC.

J is TRBJ1-1 and V is TRBV28; the D gene is possibly TRBD1 (5 bases). The CDR3 loop spans 16 amino acids. Germline V CDR1 and CDR2: MDHEN, SYDVKM. Trimming took 1 base from V and 1 from J, leaving 13 bases between them. CDR3 residues: CASSLYPGSGNTEAFF. DNA for the CDR3: TGTGCCAGCAGTTTATACCCAGGGTCGGGGAACACTGAAGCTTTCTTT.

The rearrangement joins TRBV11-2 to TRBJ2-2; D is perhaps TRBD1 (6 bases). The germline gives CDR1 SGHAT, CDR2 FQNNGV. The CDR3 runs 15 residues. With 3 bases removed from V and 4 bases from J, the gap between germline ends came to 12 bases. The CDR3 region is CASSFSPGVTGELFF. CDR3 bases: TGTGCCAGCAGCTTTTCCCCAGGGGTCACCGGGGAGCTGTTTTTT.

A single count supports this clone. The rearrangement uses TRBV30 and TRBJ2-7, with 9 bases aligning to TRBD1. From germline, CDR1 is GTSNPN and CDR2 SVGIG (reference sequence). This CDR3 is built from 15 residues. V shed 3 bases and J 4 bases; nucleotides not matched to a gene: 10. The CDR3 spells CAWSAPGTGKYEQYF. The CDR3 region has the DNA TGTGCCTGGAGCGCCCCCGGGACAGGGAAATACGAGCAGTACTTC.

This chain uses TRBV5-5 with TRBJ1-2; D is possibly TRBD1 (5 bases). Trimming took 4 bases from V and 8 from J, leaving 18 bases between them. This CDR3 region has 14 residues. Germline values: CDR1 SGHKS, CDR2 YYEKEE (reference sequence). This CDR3 reads CASSRGDVPRGYTF. CDR3 DNA: TGTGCCAGCAGCCGCGGGGACGTCCCTCGAGGCTACACCTTC.

This chain connects TRBV5-1 to TRBJ1-6; D gene ambiguous. This CDR3 is 15 amino acids long. The ends were cut back, 4 bases at V and 7 bases at J, with 15 bases in the middle. In germline, CDR1 is SGHRS, CDR2 YFSETQ. The CDR3 loop is CASSPRWNDNSPLHF. Written as DNA, the CDR3 is TGCGCCAGCAGCCCGAGGTGGAATGACAATTCACCCCTCCACTTT.

This clone was picked up a small number of times. This chain joins TRBV6-6 and TRBJ1-2; D is ambiguous. Trimming stripped 4 bases from V and 4 bases from J, with 4 bases between. Germline loops: CDR1 MNHNY, CDR2 SVGAGI (reference sequence). The CDR3 loop spans 11 amino acids. The CDR3 DNA reads TGTGCCAGCAGTTTCGGCTATGGCTACACCTTC. Translating it yields CASSFGYGYTF.

This chain's CDR3 is CASSQVINSRYGYTF. The CDR3 nucleotides read TGCGCCAGCAGCCAAGTTATTAATAGTCGGTATGGCTACACCTTC. J is TRBJ1-2 and V is TRBV4-1; unclear D gene. V lost 1 base and J 5 bases, leaving 14 bases between the germline ends. This CDR3 has 15 residues. CDR1 and CDR2 (germline): MGHRA, YSYEKL.

The rearrangement links TRBV4-1 to TRBJ2-3; 8 bases fit TRBD2. This CDR3 region has 16 residues. Unmatched junction bases numbered 7, after V lost 3 bases and J lost 2 bases. Germline V CDR1 and CDR2: MGHRA, YSYEKL. CDR3 DNA: TGCGCCAGCAGCCAGGTAGAGCGGGGGTCCACAGATACGCAGTATTTT. Amino acids: CASSQVERGSTDTQYF.

This clone came up a few times. The gene calls are TRBV11-3 and TRBJ2-1; TRBD2 matches at 9 bases. The V and J ends lost 0 bases and 7 bases, in that order; junction bases with no gene match: 10. CDR3 size: 17 residues. CDR1 is SGHNT and CDR2 is YENEEA in the germline V gene. CDR3 DNA: TGTGCCAGCAGCTTAGATCCGGGGACTAGCAGAGGGAATGAGCAGTTCTTC. This gives the protein CASSLDPGTSRGNEQFF.

This chain joins TRBV5-1 and TRBJ2-7; 8 bases fit TRBD1. Unmatched junction bases numbered 2, after V lost 2 bases and J lost 1 base. Germline V lookup: CDR1 SGHRS, CDR2 YFSETQ. The CDR3 runs 14 residues. The CDR3 DNA follows: TGCGCCAGCAGCTTCCGGGACAGGTCCTACGAGCAGTACTTC. It codes for CASSFRDRSYEQYF.

The V gene is TRBV5-6, the J gene TRBJ2-1, with 7 positions matching TRBD1. The ends lost 2 bases at V and 0 bases at J; junction bases unmatched: 8. The CDR3 extends over 17 amino acids. Germline V gene lookup returns CDR1 SGHDT and CDR2 YYEEEE. The CDR3 coding sequence is TGTGCCAGCAGCTTTGGACCCGGGACAGACTCCTACAATGAGCAGTTCTTC. It is translated as CASSFGPGTDSYNEQFF.

The chain's CDR3 is CSVEEMGRQGWTEAFF. CDR3 DNA: TGCAGCGTTGAAGAGATGGGAAGACAGGGTTGGACTGAAGCTTTCTTT. The rearrangement links TRBV29-1 to TRBJ1-1; 7 bases map to TRBD1. The CDR3 spans 16 residues. Germline V gene sequence: CDR1 SQVTM, CDR2 ANQGSEA. V lost 0 bases and J lost 5; bases outside the gene matches: 12.

The chain employs TRBV10-3 and TRBJ1-5; D remains unclear. Per the germline V gene, CDR1 is ENHRY and CDR2 is SYGVKD. This CDR3 is built from 14 residues. V dropped 4 bases and J dropped 6 bases, with 13 bases sitting between them. This CDR3 reads CAISGARGTQPQHF. DNA for the CDR3: TGTGCCATCAGTGGGGCCCGGGGAACTCAGCCCCAGCATTTT.

V gene TRBV28 combines with J gene TRBJ1-2; 8 bases agree with TRBD1. This CDR3 contains 13 residues. V gave up 6 bases and J gave up 2 bases; unmatched junction bases: 2. Germline CDR1 is MDHEN and CDR2 is SYDVKM. The chain's CDR3 is CASRTGGNYGYTF. CDR3 sequence (DNA): TGTGCCAGCAGAACAGGGGGAAACTATGGCTACACCTTC.

The J gene is TRBJ2-7, the V gene TRBV27; 7 bases align to TRBD1. Trimming at V came to 0 bases and at J to 4 bases, leaving 0 bases not matched to a gene. The CDR3 extends over 13 amino acids. Germline CDR1 is MNHEY and CDR2 is SMNVEV (reference sequence). CDR3 protein: CASSLSTGYEQYF. DNA of the CDR3: TGTGCCAGCAGTTTATCGACAGGGTACGAGCAGTACTTC.

This clone was counted between two and nine times. This chain uses TRBV2 with TRBJ1-2, with 7 nucleotides matching TRBD1. Germline values: CDR1 SNHLY, CDR2 FYNNEI. This CDR3 region has 14 residues. Unmatched junction bases numbered 3, after V lost 3 bases and J lost 2 bases. This chain's CDR3 is CASSDLGQNYGYTF. In DNA, the CDR3 is TGTGCCAGCAGTGACCTGGGACAGAACTATGGCTACACCTTC.

The chain has TRBV7-9 and TRBJ2-4, with TRBD1 identical over 7 bases. Losses at the gene ends were 5 bases for V and 7 bases for J; bases not matched to a gene: 11. CDR3 length: 15 amino acids. The germline CDR1 and CDR2 sequences are SEHNR and FQNEAQ (reference sequence). The CDR3 spells CASSPVGDSYNIQYF. Here the CDR3 DNA reads TGTGCCAGCAGCCCGGTGGGGGACAGCTATAACATTCAGTACTTC.

As DNA, the CDR3 is TGTGCCAGCAGCCTGGACAGGGGAGGAGAGACCCAGTACTTC. Protein: CASSLDRGGETQYF. The V gene is TRBV7-9, the J gene TRBJ2-5, with 9 bases lining up with TRBD1. J was trimmed by 4 bases and V by 5 bases; bases with no gene match: 5. This CDR3 comprises 14 residues. Germline values: CDR1 SEHNR, CDR2 FQNEAQ (reference sequence).

The chain couples TRBV6-2 or TRBV6-3 to TRBJ1-5, with unresolved D. Trimming took off 1 base at V and 3 bases at J, with 7 bases between the two ends. CDR1 is MNHEY, CDR2 SVGEGT, per germline. CDR3 length: 14 amino acids. CDR3 residues: CASSYWQDNQPQHF. Written as DNA, the CDR3 is TGTGCCAGCAGTTACTGGCAGGACAATCAGCCCCAGCATTTT.